The sequence of this T cell receptor beta chain was determined in a study of shared clonotypes between healthy human individuals. Study-wide findings and caveats: The authors expected sequencing depth to affect clonotype sharing among donors. Genetic and exposure-history diversity was limited by the small donor number.

Deep was the level used in running the assay. Method: immunoSEQ multiplex PCR; TCRdb's copy keeps in-frame clones and lacks some. The data contain over 850,000 clones, around 82% of them singletons. Trimming stripped 4 bases from V and 2 bases from J, with 11 bases between. Germline CDR1 is SGHTA and CDR2 is FQGTGA. This CDR3 comprises 14 residues. A remark on this clone: Its matching antigen is unknown.

This sequence joins TRBV7-3 and TRBJ2-5, with D unresolved. This sequence was found in a man in his late teens or twenties in good health. Some clones in this sample may be carry-over from other donors' samples. The source material was memory CD4+ T cells from PBMCs. The subset is: CD45RA-negative fraction. Here the CDR3 reads CASSYQGGQETQYF. The CDR3 nucleotides read TGTGCCAGCAGCTACCAAGGCGGACAAGAGACCCAGTACTTC.